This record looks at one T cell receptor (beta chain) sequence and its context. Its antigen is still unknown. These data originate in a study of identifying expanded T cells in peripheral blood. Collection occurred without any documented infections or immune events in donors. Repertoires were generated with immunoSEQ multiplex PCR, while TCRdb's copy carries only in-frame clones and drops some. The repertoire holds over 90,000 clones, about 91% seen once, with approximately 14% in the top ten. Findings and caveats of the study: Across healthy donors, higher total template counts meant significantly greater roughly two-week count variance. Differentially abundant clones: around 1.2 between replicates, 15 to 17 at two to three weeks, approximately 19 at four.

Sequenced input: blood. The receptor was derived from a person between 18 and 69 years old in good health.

The DNA of the CDR3 is TGTGCCAGTAGTATCGGGATCTACAATGAGCAGTTCTTC. Translating gives CASSIGIYNEQFF. This sequence joins TRBV19 and TRBJ2-1; perhaps TRBD2 as D (5 bases). The V end lost 3 bases, the J end lost 3 bases, and 6 bases lay between the germline ends. This CDR3 region has 13 residues. The germline gives CDR1 LNHDA, CDR2 SQIVND (reference sequence).